The 18 T cell receptor beta chains below all came from one sample that was sequenced in a study of blood T cells in healthy people across ages. A second PCR, run for about 7 to 11 cycles, used a sample-barcoded 5' primer plus a J-beta primer mix. A single record per CDR3 protein comes from TCRdb applying MiXCR to the 5' RACE reads. This sample has about 1.1 million distinct CDR3 sequences, with under 40% found just once. Material for sequencing was blood. The receptors derive from a man between 18 and 29 years old in good health.

This clonotype appeared a few times. The chain has TRBV6-1 and TRBJ1-5; no reliable D call. This CDR3 is 13 amino acids long. Trimming took 5 bases from V and 10 from J, leaving 15 bases between them. Germline CDR1 MNHNS, CDR2 SASEGT. CDR3 bases: TGTGCCAGCAGTACGACCCGAGCCGGCCCCCAGCATTTT. Its protein is CASSTTRAGPQHF.

The rearrangement uses TRBV6-2 or TRBV6-3 and TRBJ1-6, with TRBD1 matching over 8 bases. The CDR3 consists of 19 residues. Germline trimming cut 5 bases from V and 0 bases from J; bases unmatched to any gene: 12. Germline V gives CDR1 MNHEY, CDR2 SVGEGT. The CDR3 sequence is CASSGRGQGRSSYNSPLHF. Here the CDR3 DNA reads TGTGCCAGCAGTGGGCGAGGACAGGGCCGGAGCTCCTATAATTCACCCCTCCACTTT.

This chain links TRBV25-1 with TRBJ1-2; D is unresolved. The CDR3 has 13 residues. The V gene's germline CDR1 is MGHDK and CDR2 SYGVNS. The V end was cut by 0 bases, the J end by 6 bases, with 8 bases between. The CDR3 nucleotides are TGTGCCAGCAGTGAATATAAACACCATGGCTACACCTTC. Residues: CASSEYKHHGYTF.

This clonotype was counted a few times. This chain uses TRBV18 with TRBJ2-1; the match to TRBD1 covers 7 bases. Trimming cost V 6 bases and J 6 bases; bases outside gene matches: 5. The germline gives CDR1 KGHSH, CDR2 LQKENI. The CDR3 totals 13 residues. CDR3 protein: CASSPGQVNEQFF. The CDR3 coding sequence is TGTGCCAGCTCCCCAGGACAGGTCAATGAGCAGTTCTTC.

A remark on this clonotype: This may stem from a read error, because a much larger clone lies one nucleotide away. V is TRBV9 and J is TRBJ2-3; D is unresolved. The ends were cut back, 0 bases at V and 3 bases at J, with 2 bases in the middle. Germline V gene lookup returns CDR1 SGDLS and CDR2 YYNGEE. The CDR3 is made up of 12 amino acids. The CDR3 region has the DNA TGTGCCAGCAGCGTAGAGACAGATACGCAGTATTTT. This sequence encodes CASSVETDTQYF.

This clonotype was counted a few times. The chain combines TRBV12-3 or TRBV12-4 with TRBJ2-7, with 9 bases identical to TRBD1. V was clipped by 2 bases and J by 2 bases; unmatched bases: 10. CDR3 length: 17 residues. As DNA, the CDR3 is TGTGCCAGCAGTTTAAATGACCTGGGGACAGGGACCTACGAGCAGTACTTC. It encodes CASSLNDLGTGTYEQYF.

A few counts support this clonotype. The gene calls are TRBV11-2 and TRBJ1-5; possible D gene TRBD1, 6 bases. The ends were cut back, 4 bases at V and 6 bases at J, with 19 bases in the middle. Germline values: CDR1 SGHAT, CDR2 FQNNGV. The CDR3 spans 16 residues. CDR3 in DNA: TGTGCCAGCAGCTCCGCCCCCGGGGGGCACGGTCAGCCCCAGCATTTT. Its protein is CASSSAPGGHGQPQHF. Full variable domain (outside the CDR3, taken from reference TRBV11-2 and TRBJ1-5): EAGVAQSPRYKIIEKRQSVAFWCNPISGHATLYWYQQILGQGPKLLIQFQNNGVVDDSQLPKDRFSAERLKGVDSTLKIQPAKLEDSAVYLCASSSAPGGHGQPQHFGDGTRLSIL.

The rearrangement uses TRBV2 and TRBJ1-1; TRBD1 aligns across 7 bases. The junction had 6 bases not matched to a gene; V was cut back by 3 bases and J by 5 bases. CDR1 is SNHLY, CDR2 FYNNEI, per germline. CDR3 size: 14 residues. CDR3 sequence (DNA): TGTGCCAGCAGTGAGGGCAGGGGGGGAACTGAAGCTTTCTTT. Its translation is CASSEGRGGTEAFF.

The chain is built from TRBV29-1 and TRBJ2-1; TRBD1 aligns across 8 bases. The ends lost 4 bases at V and 7 bases at J; junction bases unmatched: 9. This CDR3 region has 14 residues. The V gene's germline CDR1 is SQVTM and CDR2 ANQGSEA. CDR3 loop: CSVGAGGLGNEQFF. The CDR3 nucleotides are TGCAGCGTTGGAGCAGGGGGCCTCGGAAATGAGCAGTTCTTC.

The DNA of the CDR3 is TGCAGTGCTTTAGACCCGGGGGGAGATACGCAGTATTTT. Protein product: CSALDPGGDTQYF. J is TRBJ2-3 and V is TRBV20-1; the match to TRBD2 covers 7 bases. CDR1 DFQATT and CDR2 SNEGSKA come from the germline V gene (reference sequence). There are 13 residues in the CDR3. Germline trimming cut 5 bases from V and 5 bases from J; bases unmatched to any gene: 7.

The genes are TRBV18 and TRBJ2-1; D uncertain. This CDR3 has 14 residues. Germline CDR1 KGHSH, CDR2 LQKENI. V lost 3 bases and J 2 bases, leaving 8 bases between the germline ends. CDR3 DNA sequence: TGTGCCAGCTCACCCTACCAAGCCTACAATGAGCAGTTCTTC. This encodes CASSPYQAYNEQFF.

Only a few counts were recorded for this clonotype. The J gene is TRBJ2-6, the V gene TRBV4-2; D call uncertain. The germline V gene has CDR1 LGHNA and CDR2 YNFKEQ. This CDR3 comprises 18 residues. V was trimmed by 2 bases and J by 1 base, leaving 15 bases between them. The CDR3 nucleotides are TGTGCCAGCAGCCAATTTCAGGAACGCTGGTCTGGGGCCAACGTCCTGACTTTC. This codes for CASSQFQERWSGANVLTF.

The V gene is TRBV4-2, the J gene TRBJ2-5; TRBD2 aligns across 13 bases. The CDR3 sequence is 17 residues long. Trimming at V came to 2 bases and at J to 2 bases, leaving 5 bases not matched to a gene. From germline, CDR1 is LGHNA and CDR2 YNFKEQ. In DNA form, the CDR3 reads TGTGCCAGCAGCCAATTGACTAGCGGGGGGAAACAAGAGACCCAGTACTTC. Amino acid sequence: CASSQLTSGGKQETQYF.

The V call is TRBV6-2 or TRBV6-3, the J call TRBJ1-1; 8 bases are shared with TRBD1. The CDR3 sequence is 14 residues long. V dropped 6 bases and J dropped 3; count of bases not matched to a gene: 6. In germline, CDR1 is MNHEY, CDR2 SVGEGT. The DNA for the CDR3 is TGTGCCAGCAGAAGTGGACAGGGAGACACTGAAGCTTTCTTT. Its translation is CASRSGQGDTEAFF.

CDR3 residues: CATSPRDGGNTIYF. The CDR3 region has the DNA TGTGCCACCTCCCCCAGGGACGGTGGAAACACCATATATTTT. This chain uses TRBV6-6 with TRBJ1-3, with D maybe TRBD1 (5 bases). The CDR3 contains 14 residues. The V end was cut by 10 bases, the J end by 3 bases, with 16 bases between. Germline V gene data show CDR1 as MNHNY and CDR2 as SVGAGI (reference sequence).

In this sample, this clonotype turned up a few times. The gene calls are TRBV20-1 and TRBJ2-7; 7 bases map to TRBD1. With 3 bases clipped from V and 3 bases from J, the junction kept 8 bases outside the gene matches. Germline V gene sequence: CDR1 DFQATT, CDR2 SNEGSKA (reference sequence). The CDR3 is 14 residues long. The DNA for the CDR3 is TGCAGTGCTAGGGGCCGACAGGGAAGCTACGAGCAGTACTTC. Translation gives CSARGRQGSYEQYF.

The table lists this clonotype with a count of one. The chain combines TRBV6-5 with TRBJ1-1; 10 bases agree with TRBD1. Germline V CDR1 and CDR2: MNHEY, SVGAGI. The CDR3 runs 15 residues. With V trimmed by 5 bases and J by 10 bases, 13 bases remained unmatched. CDR3 coding DNA: TGTGCCAGCAGTCCCGGGACAGGGGCCGCTCCGGGAGCTTTCTTT. It yields the protein CASSPGTGAAPGAFF.

This clonotype was counted only a few times. The chain carries TRBV20-1 and TRBJ1-1; the D gene is possibly TRBD1 (5 bases). In germline, CDR1 is DFQATT, CDR2 SNEGSKA (reference sequence). V dropped 3 bases and J dropped 0 bases, with 17 bases sitting between them. CDR3 size: 16 residues. The CDR3: CSASLGRGLMNTEAFF. CDR3 nucleotide sequence: TGCAGTGCTAGTCTGGGGCGGGGACTGATGAACACTGAAGCTTTCTTT.